This T cell receptor (beta chain) was sequenced in a study of cytotoxic CD8 clonotypes in ibrutinib-treated CLL. Study-level background: Sequencing produced an average of roughly 270,000 productive templates and 85,000 to 100,000 productive rearrangements per sample.

The study's findings and limits: Public clonotypes, found uncommonly, either contracted or stayed stable on treatment.

V lost 6 bases and J lost 7; bases outside the gene matches: 5. In germline, CDR1 is SGHAT, CDR2 FQNNGV. This CDR3 has 13 amino acids. Sequencing was designed to attain a depth spanning 1 in 200,000 to 1 in 1 million T cells. Method: immunoSEQ multiplex PCR; TCRdb's copy keeps in-frame clones and lacks some. The top ten hold about 10% of the sample, which has some 140,000 clones, approximately 90% seen once. On this clone: No antigen is known for it.

This chain links TRBV11-2 with TRBJ1-4; 7 bases are a match to TRBD1. Sequencing was performed on PBMCs, taken after 12 months of ibrutinib treatment. The receptor comes from a human donor with chronic lymphocytic leukemia. This chain's CDR3 is CASRKDRVEKLFF. The DNA for the CDR3 is TGTGCCAGCAGGAAAGACAGGGTTGAAAAACTGTTTTTT.